The rows below give T cell receptor beta chains drawn from one sample of a study of blood T cell repertoires in COVID-19. Generated by immunoSEQ multiplex PCR, the TCRdb table keeps only in-frame clones and is missing some. The sample yields roughly 220,000 clones, roughly 89% seen once. What was sequenced was PBMCs or T cells enriched from blood (not recorded which). These receptors were taken from a man aged 30 to 45 who had been exposed to COVID-19. Both conserved end residues are part of each CDR3. The D gene is left open where the match is weak. Where a row states a size, it is once, few, many or the class of an expanded clone; other rows omit it.

>-|TRBJ2-3|-|TRBV19
CASSTGYSSTDTQYF
TGTGCCAGTAGTACAGGGTATTCTAGCACAGATACGCAGTATTTT
>-|TRBJ1-1|-|TRBV5-6
CASSRTGSYDEAFF
TGTGCCAGCAGCCGTACAGGGAGCTATGATGAAGCTTTCTTT
>-|TRBJ2-3|-|TRBV5-5
CASSLEGDHTQYF
TGTGCCAGCAGCTTGGAGGGGGACCATACGCAGTATTTT
>-|TRBJ1-6|-|TRBV11-2
CASSSRGGDSPLHF
TGTGCCAGCAGCTCTAGGGGCGGGGATTCACCCCTCCACTTT
>many|TRBJ2-3|TRBD2|TRBV15
CATSREAGVTDTQYF
TGTGCCACCAGCAGGGAAGCGGGGGTCACAGATACGCAGTATTTT
>-|TRBJ1-1|TRBD1|TRBV7-2
CASSVPGTGAPEAFF
TGTGCCAGCAGCGTCCCCGGGACAGGGGCCCCTGAAGCTTTCTTT
>-|TRBJ2-7|-|TRBV5-6
CASSYGGGYEQYF
TGTGCCAGCAGCTATGGGGGAGGCTACGAGCAGTACTTC
>once|TRBJ1-3|-|TRBV30
CAWMQQAGNTIYF
TGTGCCTGGATGCAGCAGGCTGGAAACACCATATATTTT
>-|TRBJ1-1|TRBD1|TRBV30
CAWSVPNGQGRAFF
TGTGCCTGGAGTGTACCGAACGGACAGGGCCGAGCTTTCTTT
>-|TRBJ2-1|-|TRBV9
CASSVSTGEQFF
TGTGCCAGCAGCGTATCCACGGGTGAGCAGTTCTTC
>once|TRBJ2-3|-|TRBV2
CASRATQGISDTQYF
TGTGCCAGCAGAGCCACTCAGGGGATCTCAGATACGCAGTATTTT
>-|TRBJ1-1|TRBD1|TRBV10-3
CAISGQGSTEAFF
TGTGCCATCAGCGGACAGGGGAGCACTGAAGCTTTCTTT
>few|TRBJ2-7|-|TRBV6-5
CASSYYGSYEQYF
TGTGCCAGCAGTTACTACGGGTCCTACGAGCAGTACTTC
>-|TRBJ2-5|-|TRBV15
CATSRSVTNTQETQYF
TGTGCCACCAGTAGAAGCGTCACCAACACACAAGAGACCCAGTACTTC
>-|TRBJ2-5|-|TRBV5-4
CASSPPGSVGQETQYF
TGTGCCAGCAGCCCCCCTGGGAGTGTGGGCCAAGAGACCCAGTACTTC
>-|TRBJ1-1|-|TRBV30
CAWSYRVTDTEAFF
TGTGCCTGGAGTTACAGGGTAACGGACACTGAAGCTTTCTTT